The present TCR beta chain was sequenced within a study of human T cells and chemical hapten exposure. Study-wide results and caveats: Counts of expanded TCRs at PT1 were positively correlated with patch test score. With regard to DPC sensitization, TCRs above 1 in 1000 frequency did not change.

This clonotype occurred a few times. The antigen remains unidentified. TCRdb analysed the RACE reads with MiXCR anew, one entry per CDR3 protein. The sample holds a few hundred thousand distinct CDR3 sequences, roughly 7.7% seen once. The time point is: pre-sensitization, week 0. Specified treatment: therapeutic diphenylcyclopropenone sensitization with weekly scalp DPC. The sample in question was whole blood, obtained in connection with sensitization to the hapten diphenylcyclopropenone (DPC). The source is a man between 18 and 35 years old with alopecia areata. Some clones in this sample may be carry-over from other donors' samples.

The CDR3 DNA is TGCGCCAGCAGCCAAGACAGCTACAATGAGCAGTTCTTC. As protein: CASSQDSYNEQFF. J is TRBJ2-1 and V is TRBV4-3; D gene uncertain. Germline loops: CDR1 LGHNA, CDR2 YSLEER. Trimming removed 0 bases at V and 3 bases at J, with 3 bases between. The CDR3 totals 13 residues.